The 21 T cell receptor beta chains reported below all come from one sample, sequenced in a study of graft-versus-host responses after intestinal transplantation. To release intraepithelial and lamina propria lymphocytes, the graft tissue was processed. Data came from immunoSEQ multiplex PCR; TCRdb stores just in-frame clones and leaves some out. Among about 15,000 clones listed, less than 80% were seen once. The source was ileum tissue, collected just over 650 days after intestinal transplantation. These receptors were taken from a human patient who received an intestinal transplant, so some T cells may come from the graft donor.

This rearrangement joins TRBV10-3 to TRBJ1-2, with 10 positions matching TRBD1. CDR3 length equals 14 residues. V shed 7 bases and J 6 bases; nucleotides not matched to a gene: 8. In germline, CDR1 is ENHRY, CDR2 SYGVKD. In nucleotides, the CDR3 is TGTGCCATCAACCGGGACAGGGGAGGGGATGGCTACACCTTC. Translation: CAINRDRGGDGYTF.

The rearrangement uses TRBV7-9 and TRBJ1-1; 7 nucleotides agree with TRBD1. V lost 5 bases and J lost 2; bases outside the gene matches: 8. Per the germline V gene, CDR1 is SEHNR and CDR2 is FQNEAQ (reference sequence). This CDR3 contains 15 residues. CDR3 sequence reads: CASSGRDSVNTEAFF. DNA of the CDR3: TGTGCCAGCAGCGGAAGGGACAGCGTTAACACTGAAGCTTTCTTT.

The V gene is TRBV6-1, the J gene TRBJ2-7, with 15 nucleotides matching TRBD2. Germline CDR1 is MNHNS and CDR2 is SASEGT. V shed 6 bases, J shed 1 base, and the junction held 1 base outside the gene matches. The CDR3 consists of 15 residues. CDR3 sequence (DNA): TGTGCCAGCAGGGGACTAGCGGGGGGATCCTACGAGCAGTACTTC. It encodes CASRGLAGGSYEQYF.

The CDR3 is CASSLVQGTYGYTF. The CDR3 DNA reads TGTGCCAGCAGCTTAGTGCAGGGCACTTATGGCTACACCTTC. The chain couples TRBV11-2 to TRBJ1-2; a weak D match, TRBD1 (5 bases). The germline V and J ends were trimmed by 1 base and 5 bases, with 11 bases remaining between them. The CDR3 is made up of 14 amino acids. Germline lookup yields CDR1 SGHAT and CDR2 FQNNGV. The variable domain in full, completed from reference TRBV11-2 and TRBJ1-2, reads EAGVAQSPRYKIIEKRQSVAFWCNPISGHATLYWYQQILGQGPKLLIQFQNNGVVDDSQLPKDRFSAERLKGVDSTLKIQPAKLEDSAVYLCASSLVQGTYGYTFGSGTRLTVV.

The genes are TRBV30 and TRBJ1-2, with D tentatively TRBD1 (5 bases). CDR1 and CDR2 (germline): GTSNPN, SVGIG (reference sequence). Trimming left V 3 bases short and J 2 bases short, with 16 bases between. The CDR3 consists of 15 residues. This chain's CDR3 is CAWSEGRGRNYGYTF. The CDR3, as DNA: TGTGCCTGGAGCGAAGGACGGGGGAGAAACTATGGCTACACCTTC.

CDR3 amino acids: CAWRTDSNYGYTF. In DNA form, the CDR3 reads TGTGCCTGGCGGACAGATTCTAACTATGGCTACACCTTC. The chain recombines TRBV30 with TRBJ1-2, with D perhaps matching TRBD1 (6 bases). Trimming took off 5 bases at V and 0 bases at J, with 10 bases between the two ends. Germline CDR1 and CDR2: GTSNPN and SVGIG (reference sequence). The CDR3 is made up of 13 amino acids.

This clone has a single count. This sequence joins TRBV11-2 and TRBJ1-2; D not certain. The V gene lost 0 bases and the J gene lost 4 bases, with 6 bases spanning the gap. This CDR3 has 13 residues. Germline V CDR1 and CDR2: SGHAT, FQNNGV. The CDR3 reads CASSLDRLYGYTF. Here the CDR3 DNA reads TGTGCCAGCAGCTTAGACAGGCTCTATGGCTACACCTTC.

The CDR3 DNA reads TGCAGCGTGGCCCATAGTAACAGCCAAGAGACCCAGTACTTC. Encoded protein: CSVAHSNSQETQYF. V and J are TRBV29-1 and TRBJ2-5, with D uncertain. CDR1 is SQVTM and CDR2 is ANQGSEA in the germline V gene. V lost 6 bases, J lost 1 base, and 15 bases lay in between. This CDR3 has 14 residues.

This clone appeared once. The chain uses TRBV30 and TRBJ1-5; no definite D call. CDR3 length: 14 residues. Trimming took 4 bases from V and 1 from J, leaving 11 bases between them. Germline CDR1 reads GTSNPN; CDR2 reads SVGIG (reference sequence). CDR3 sequence (DNA): TGTGCCTGGACTCCCCAGCGGAGCAATCAGCCCCAGCATTTT. Its protein is CAWTPQRSNQPQHF.

V usage is TRBV4-3 and J usage is TRBJ2-2; a possible D gene is TRBD2 (6 bases). The CDR3 has 17 residues. The germline gives CDR1 LGHNA, CDR2 YSLEER. V lost 3 bases to trimming and J lost 4 bases, with 18 bases between them. The CDR3 nucleotides are TGCGCCAGCAGCCACGAACTCGGGAGCATGAGCACCGGGGAGCTGTTTTTT. This codes for CASSHELGSMSTGELFF.

J is TRBJ1-6 and V is TRBV6-1; the match to TRBD1 covers 9 bases. Germline CDR1 reads MNHNS; CDR2 reads SASEGT. V shed 10 bases and J 7 bases; nucleotides not matched to a gene: 5. This CDR3 region has 13 residues. The DNA for the CDR3 is TGTGCCACCGGGACAGGGAGGAATTCACCCCTCCACTTT. Its translation is CATGTGRNSPLHF.

V is TRBV6-6 and J is TRBJ1-2, with 9 nucleotides matching TRBD1. Germline CDR1 and CDR2: MNHNY and SVGAGI (reference sequence). This CDR3 has 14 amino acids. The V gene end was trimmed by 2 bases and the J gene end by 8 bases; junction bases not matched to a gene: 6. This chain's CDR3 is CASSYMGQGQGYTF. The CDR3 DNA sequence: TGTGCCAGCAGTTACATGGGACAGGGACAAGGCTACACCTTC.

The J gene is TRBJ1-2, the V gene TRBV6-5; 7 bases fit TRBD1. The germline V gene has CDR1 MNHEY and CDR2 SVGAGI. With 2 bases clipped from V and 4 bases from J, the junction kept 4 bases outside the gene matches. This CDR3 is 14 amino acids long. CDR3 sequence: CASSYQGVGYGYTF. The CDR3 bases are TGTGCCAGCAGTTACCAGGGGGTCGGCTATGGCTACACCTTC.

The chain recombines TRBV9 with TRBJ2-1; maybe TRBD2 (7 bases). In germline, CDR1 is SGDLS, CDR2 YYNGEE. V gave up 0 bases and J gave up 4 bases, with 17 bases separating them. The CDR3 covers 17 residues. As DNA, the CDR3 is TGTGCCAGCAGCGTAGTAGGGGGGGGCGCCGGGTACAATGAGCAGTTCTTC. Amino acid sequence: CASSVVGGGAGYNEQFF.

Comment on this clone: The sample holds other DNA sequences that translate to the same CDR3. The chain is built from TRBV4-3 and TRBJ2-2; 14 nucleotides agree with TRBD2. Germline trimming cut 3 bases from V and 7 bases from J; bases unmatched to any gene: 4. The CDR3 contains 16 residues. Per the germline V gene, CDR1 is LGHNA and CDR2 is YSLEER. In DNA, the CDR3 is TGCGCCAGCAGCCAGACTAGCGGGGGGGCTGGCGGGGAGCTGTTTTTT. Its translation is CASSQTSGGAGGELFF.

In DNA form, the CDR3 reads TGTGCCAGTAAAGCCGGACAAGGGGAGACCCAGTACTTC. This encodes CASKAGQGETQYF. The rearrangement joins TRBV19 to TRBJ2-5; a possible D gene is TRBD1 (5 bases). The CDR3 is made up of 13 amino acids. Deletions cut 7 bases from V and 5 bases from J, with 14 bases between. Germline lookup yields CDR1 LNHDA and CDR2 SQIVND (reference sequence).

The chain combines TRBV6-6 with TRBJ2-5; tentative D call: TRBD2 (6 bases). This CDR3 comprises 14 residues. V lost 4 bases and J 4 bases, leaving 13 bases between the germline ends. Germline V lookup: CDR1 MNHNY, CDR2 SVGAGI (reference sequence). CDR3 region: CASSFGRGGETQYF. DNA of the CDR3: TGTGCCAGCAGTTTTGGACGGGGAGGAGAGACCCAGTACTTC.

This rearrangement joins TRBV5-1 to TRBJ2-3, with unresolved D. Germline assignment: CDR1 SGHRS and CDR2 YFSETQ. The V and J ends lost 0 bases and 3 bases respectively, with 14 bases between them. CDR3 length equals 16 residues. The CDR3 spells CASSLARDSYTDTQYF. The CDR3 DNA is TGCGCCAGCAGCTTGGCCCGAGACTCTTATACAGATACGCAGTATTTT.

This clone turned up a few times. The V call is TRBV11-2, the J call TRBJ2-6, with a weak D call TRBD1 (5 bases). Germline V gene data show CDR1 as SGHAT and CDR2 as FQNNGV. CDR3 size: 16 residues. Trimming cost V 0 bases and J 2 bases, with 8 bases left between them. The CDR3 sequence: CASSLDQGAGANVLTF. The CDR3 DNA reads TGTGCCAGCAGCTTAGATCAAGGGGCTGGGGCCAACGTCCTGACTTTC.

This chain joins TRBV11-2 and TRBJ1-3, with D perhaps TRBD1 (5 bases). Trimming removed 5 bases from V and 0 bases from J, with 8 bases in between. The CDR3 covers 14 residues. CDR1 and CDR2 (germline): SGHAT, FQNNGV. CDR3 protein: CASSLQGSGNTIYF. In DNA, the CDR3 is TGTGCCAGCAGCCTTCAGGGCTCTGGAAACACCATATATTTT.

The chain uses TRBV7-9 and TRBJ1-1; possibly TRBD1 for D (6 bases). The germline V gene has CDR1 SEHNR and CDR2 FQNEAQ (reference sequence). This CDR3 region has 17 residues. Trimming took off 3 bases at V and 5 bases at J, with 22 bases between the two ends. The CDR3 loop reads CASSFAVGSSGETEAFF. As DNA, the CDR3 is TGTGCCAGCAGCTTCGCTGTAGGTTCTTCAGGGGAAACTGAAGCTTTCTTT. The full variable domain, rest sourced from reference TRBV7-9 and TRBJ1-1, is DTGVSQNPRHKITKRGQNVTFRCDPISEHNRLYWYRQTLGQGPEFLTYFQNEAQLEKSRLLSDRFSAERPKGSFSTLEIQRTEQGDSAMYLCASSFAVGSSGETEAFFGQGTRLTVV.